Following are 17 T cell receptor beta chains from one sample sequenced in a study of graft-versus-host responses after intestinal transplantation (dated by TCRdb to the early 2020s). The method was the immunoSEQ multiplex PCR assay. TCRdb limited this immuneACCESS table to in-frame rearrangements with V and J called. A share of clones is missing; checked studies link under half to unresolved V genes, and the rest is unexplained. For this sample there are 75,000 to 100,000 clones; around 88% appear just once. Of the sample, almost 1.5% falls within the top ten clones. The sequencing here drew on PBMCs, taken 255 days after intestinal transplant. All receptors derive from a human patient who received an intestinal transplant, so some T cells may come from the graft donor.

This rearrangement joins TRBV4-1 to TRBJ2-1, with TRBD2 identical over 8 bases. CDR1 is MGHRA and CDR2 is YSYEKL in the germline V gene. The ends lost 2 bases at V and 10 bases at J; junction bases unmatched: 4. This CDR3 region has 13 residues. CDR3 protein: CASSQFREGEQFF. The CDR3 DNA reads TGCGCCAGCAGCCAATTTCGGGAGGGCGAGCAGTTCTTC.

The chain joins TRBV2 to TRBJ2-3; TRBD1 matches 8 bases. The CDR3 length is 15 residues. V gave up 1 base and J gave up 1 base; unmatched junction bases: 1. CDR1 and CDR2 from the germline V gene are SNHLY and FYNNEI. CDR3 bases: TGTGCCAGCAGTGAAGAGGGACAGGGCACAGATACGCAGTATTTT. Translating it yields CASSEEGQGTDTQYF.

The V and J genes are TRBV6-6 and TRBJ1-2, with 9 bases lining up with TRBD1. Germline CDR1 is MNHNY and CDR2 is SVGAGI (reference sequence). Trimming removed 0 bases from V and 2 bases from J; junction bases left unmatched: 1. The CDR3 runs 15 residues. The CDR3: CASSYSTGGNYGYTF. The CDR3, as DNA: TGTGCCAGCAGTTACTCGACAGGGGGAAACTATGGCTACACCTTC.

The chain uses TRBV7-9 and TRBJ1-1; weak D call: TRBD1 (6 bases). Germline V lookup: CDR1 SEHNR, CDR2 FQNEAQ (reference sequence). This CDR3 has 14 amino acids. V was pared by 5 bases and J by 0 bases, with 10 bases between. In nucleotides, the CDR3 is TGTGCCAGCAGCCTAGGGGGTATGAACACTGAAGCTTTCTTT. Translation: CASSLGGMNTEAFF. Supplemented by reference TRBV7-9 and TRBJ1-1, the full variable domain reads DTGVSQNPRHKITKRGQNVTFRCDPISEHNRLYWYRQTLGQGPEFLTYFQNEAQLEKSRLLSDRFSAERPKGSFSTLEIQRTEQGDSAMYLCASSLGGMNTEAFFGQGTRLTVV.

The chain carries TRBV6-6 and TRBJ2-1, with a possible D match to TRBD2 (6 bases). The V and J ends lost 6 bases and 7 bases respectively, with 10 bases between them. This CDR3 has 12 residues. CDR1 MNHNY and CDR2 SVGAGI come from the germline V gene (reference sequence). CDR3 protein: CASRRGVNEQFF. The CDR3 bases are TGTGCCAGCAGGCGCGGGGTGAATGAGCAGTTCTTC.

V is TRBV7-6 and J is TRBJ1-1; D might be TRBD1 (6 bases). The germline CDR1 and CDR2 sequences are SGHVS and FNYEAQ. V was clipped by 6 bases and J by 4 bases, with 18 bases between them. The CDR3 is made up of 15 amino acids. CDR3 coding DNA: TGTGCCAGCAGTCGTACAGGGAGTAGTCGCACTGAAGCTTTCTTT. Its translation: CASSRTGSSRTEAFF.

The sample holds a few counts of this clone. The CDR3 DNA sequence: TGTGCCAGCATTCGGGGACAGGGGGTTGGGAACGAGCAGTACTTC. Translated, it gives CASIRGQGVGNEQYF. This chain uses TRBV6-6 with TRBJ2-7, with 11 nucleotides matching TRBD1. This CDR3 is built from 15 residues. From germline, CDR1 is MNHNY and CDR2 SVGAGI (reference sequence). Trimming at V came to 7 bases and at J to 5 bases, leaving 10 bases not matched to a gene.

The chain has TRBV7-9 and TRBJ2-1, with D possibly TRBD2 on 6 matching bases. The germline V gene has CDR1 SEHNR and CDR2 FQNEAQ (reference sequence). Trimming took 1 base from V and 10 from J, leaving 11 bases between them. This CDR3 is 13 amino acids long. The CDR3 DNA reads TGTGCCAGCAGCTTAGTACGTGGGGGGGAGCAGTTCTTC. Translated: CASSLVRGGEQFF.

Details on this clone: Within the sample, other DNA sequences also encode this same CDR3. The chain uses TRBV5-4 and TRBJ1-1; no firm D call. This CDR3 is built from 13 residues. V gave up 3 bases and J gave up 3 bases, with 9 bases separating them. Germline V lookup: CDR1 SGHNT, CDR2 YYREEE (reference sequence). The CDR3 sequence is CASSYRSDTEAFF. DNA of the CDR3: TGTGCCAGCAGCTATAGGAGCGACACTGAAGCTTTCTTT.

The CDR3 spells CARSLIGGQGYEQYF. The CDR3 coding sequence is TGTGCCAGAAGCTTGATCGGGGGACAGGGGTACGAGCAGTACTTC. This chain connects TRBV5-3 to TRBJ2-7, with 10 bases that match TRBD1. Being an ORF, TRBV5-3 has a function that is uncertain. There are 15 residues in the CDR3. The ends lost 1 base at V and 4 bases at J; junction bases unmatched: 5.

The rearrangement uses TRBV6-5 and TRBJ1-1; no definite D call. The CDR3 is 13 residues long. V lost 0 bases and J lost 1, with 3 bases in between. Germline CDR1 is MNHEY and CDR2 is SVGAGI. The DNA for the CDR3 is TGTGCCAGCAGTTACTCAAGGAACACTGAAGCTTTCTTT. Its protein is CASSYSRNTEAFF.

This clone was recorded once. This chain connects TRBV28 to TRBJ1-1; 10 bases line up with TRBD1. V lost 5 bases, J lost 7 bases, and 4 bases stayed unmatched. Germline V gene data show CDR1 as MDHEN and CDR2 as SYDVKM. The CDR3 contains 13 residues. CDR3 nucleotides: TGTGCCAGCAGTCCAGGACAGGGGGATGAAGCTTTCTTT. Amino acid sequence: CASSPGQGDEAFF.

The chain couples TRBV21-1 to TRBJ2-3; no DNA check was done on the table's D call, TRBD1. TRBV21-1 has pseudogene status. The CDR3 covers 15 residues. The CDR3 reads CATGLGGQGSDTQYF. CDR3 nucleotides: TGTGCCACCGGACTGGGGGGACAGGGGTCCGATACGCAGTATTTT.

As DNA, the CDR3 is TGTGCCAGTAGTAAAAGGGACAGCTCCTACAATGAGCAGTTCTTC. Its protein product is CASSKRDSSYNEQFF. The chain joins TRBV19 to TRBJ2-1; 7 bases align to TRBD1. The length of the CDR3 is 15 residues. Germline V gives CDR1 LNHDA, CDR2 SQIVND (reference sequence). V was pared by 4 bases and J by 0 bases, with 3 bases of the junction left unmatched.

As DNA, the CDR3 is TGTGCCTGGAGTGTATGGGGGACACTGAACACTGAAGCTTTCTTT. Its protein is CAWSVWGTLNTEAFF. The rearrangement uses TRBV30 and TRBJ1-1, with D possibly TRBD1 on 6 matching bases. Trimming pared 0 bases from V and 0 bases from J, leaving 11 bases between. CDR1 GTSNPN and CDR2 SVGIG come from the germline V gene (reference sequence). CDR3 length: 15 amino acids. The variable domain in full, with the rest retrieved from reference TRBV30 and TRBJ1-1, is SQTIHQWPATLVQPVGSPLSLECTVEGTSNPNLYWYRQAAGRGLQLLFYSVGIGQISSEVPQNLSASRPQDRQFILSSKKLLLSDSGFYLCAWSVWGTLNTEAFFGQGTRLTVV.

This chain joins TRBV6-1 and TRBJ2-1; D remains ambiguous. Germline CDR1 reads MNHNS; CDR2 reads SASEGT. The CDR3 sequence is 11 residues long. V was shortened by 8 bases and J by 6 bases, with 8 bases between the two germline ends. The CDR3 DNA reads TGTGCCAGCCCAGAGAGCAATGAGCAGTTCTTC. Translated: CASPESNEQFF.

V and J are TRBV9 and TRBJ2-3; maybe TRBD2 (6 bases). Trimming took off 0 bases at V and 0 bases at J, with 8 bases between the two ends. Germline CDR1 is SGDLS and CDR2 is YYNGEE. The CDR3 spans 15 residues. For the CDR3, the DNA is TGTGCCAGCAGCGTAGGGGACTTCAGCACAGATACGCAGTATTTT. It encodes CASSVGDFSTDTQYF. Filled out from reference TRBV9 and TRBJ2-3, the complete variable domain reads DSGVTQTPKHLITATGQRVTLRCSPRSGDLSVYWYQQSLDQGLQFLIQYYNGEERAKGNILERFSAQQFPDLHSELNLSSLELGDSALYFCASSVGDFSTDTQYFGPGTRLTVL.